This T cell receptor beta chain was sequenced in a study of T cells in women clearing cervical HPV infection. At the level of the study: Cases were women with histologically confirmed HPV16-related CIN3 or worse, including a couple of invasive cancers.

Findings of the study overall: Associations may precede or follow infection; HPV-specific or memory T cells were not isolated.

All participants had a single incident cervical HPV16 infection, and prevalent HPV16 infections were excluded. Details on this clone: Its target is not known. Other DNA sequences in the same sample also yield this CDR3.

Only in-frame clones appear in the TCRdb table, and some are missing; sequencing was by immunoSEQ multiplex PCR. This sample's table reports roughly 20,000 clones. The sequencing sample was made of blood buffy coat. The source is a woman aged 18-70 years with a cervical HPV16 infection that either progressed to CIN3+ or cleared (not recorded which).

CDR3 bases read: TGCAGTGCTAGAGGAGGTGGGCAGGGTGAAAAG. Translated, it gives CSARGGGQGEK. The whole CDR3 region reads CSARGGGQGEKLFF. This rearrangement joins TRBV20-1 to TRBJ2-2, with D tentatively TRBD1 (5 bases). Read sequence stops 3 residues before the CDR3 end, and the germline J gene provides the missing end. The CDR3 runs 14 residues. Germline CDR1 DFQATT, CDR2 SNEGSKA (reference sequence).